Listed here are 14 T cell receptor beta chains from one sample, sequenced in a study of blood T cells in healthy people across ages. The second PCR ran about 6 to 12 cycles with a sample-barcoded 5' primer and J-beta primers. Each CDR3 protein is one row after TCRdb ran MiXCR on the 5' RACE reads. The sample carries some 1.5 million distinct CDR3 sequences, roughly 27% recorded once. The material sequenced was blood. These receptors were collected from a woman in her thirties in good health.

The chain is built from TRBV7-3 and TRBJ2-1, with TRBD2 as a possible D gene (6 bases). CDR1 is SGHTA and CDR2 is FQGTGA in the germline V gene. The V end lost 3 bases, the J end lost 10 bases, and 22 bases lay between the germline ends. The CDR3 is made up of 16 amino acids. The CDR3 nucleotides are TGTGCCAGCAGCTTGGGGGGTGGTTGGCAGGGCGGCGAGCAGTTCTTC. This sequence encodes CASSLGGGWQGGEQFF.

This clonotype was counted ten times or more. The chain couples TRBV29-1 to TRBJ2-5, with 10 bases matching TRBD1. Germline assignment: CDR1 SQVTM and CDR2 ANQGSEA. This CDR3 has 14 amino acids. V shed 8 bases and J 1 base; nucleotides not matched to a gene: 7. The CDR3 spells CSSWGQGIQETQYF. CDR3 sequence (DNA): TGCAGCTCATGGGGACAGGGGATCCAAGAGACCCAGTACTTC. The full variable domain, its missing parts supplied by reference TRBV29-1 and TRBJ2-5, is SAVISQKPSRDICQRGTSLTIQCQVDSQVTMMFWYRQQPGQSLTLIATANQGSEATYESGFVIDKFPISRPNLTFSTLTVSNMSPEDSSIYLCSSWGQGIQETQYFGPGTRLLVL.

The chain recombines TRBV5-1 with TRBJ2-2; D gene ambiguous. Germline lookup yields CDR1 SGHRS and CDR2 YFSETQ. V lost 0 bases and J lost 6, with 12 bases in between. The CDR3 is 15 residues long. CDR3 sequence: CASSLVLLNSGELFF. In nucleotides, the CDR3 is TGCGCCAGCAGCTTGGTTCTTTTGAATTCCGGGGAGCTGTTTTTT.

The genes are TRBV5-5 and TRBJ2-1, with 12 positions matching TRBD2. V shed 4 bases and J 1 base; nucleotides not matched to a gene: 9. CDR1 is SGHKS, CDR2 YYEKEE, per germline (reference sequence). The CDR3 runs to 18 residues. The CDR3 region is CASSTLAGGVGSYNEQFF. Here the CDR3 DNA reads TGTGCCAGCAGCACCCTAGCGGGAGGGGTGGGATCCTACAATGAGCAGTTCTTC. Complete variable domain (other parts from reference TRBV5-5 and TRBJ2-1): DAGVTQSPTHLIKTRGQQVTLRCSPISGHKSVSWYQQVLGQGPQFIFQYYEKEERGRGNFPDRFSARQFPNYSSELNVNALLLGDSALYLCASSTLAGGVGSYNEQFFGPGTRLTVL.

The chain is built from TRBV29-1 and TRBJ2-3, with TRBD2 matching 13 bases. This CDR3 contains 14 residues. The junction had 4 bases not matched to a gene; V was cut back by 6 bases and J by 4 bases. Germline V gives CDR1 SQVTM, CDR2 ANQGSEA. The CDR3 spells CSVGTSGVADTQYF. The DNA of the CDR3 is TGCAGCGTCGGGACTAGCGGGGTCGCAGATACGCAGTATTTT.

This sequence joins TRBV29-1 and TRBJ1-5; maybe TRBD1 (5 bases). V was shortened by 4 bases and J by 7 bases, with 17 bases between the two germline ends. Germline CDR1 reads SQVTM; CDR2 reads ANQGSEA. The CDR3 extends over 14 amino acids. CDR3 sequence: CSVADGTYRQPQHF. In DNA, the CDR3 is TGCAGCGTTGCCGATGGGACCTACCGCCAGCCCCAGCATTTT.

This clonotype has just a few counts. The CDR3 DNA follows: TGCGCCAGCAGCCAGATAGCGGGGGTCACAGATACGCAGTATTTT. This codes for CASSQIAGVTDTQYF. The gene calls are TRBV4-1 and TRBJ2-3; 9 bases align to TRBD2. The CDR3 is made up of 15 amino acids. Losses at the gene ends were 3 bases for V and 2 bases for J; bases not matched to a gene: 3. CDR1 and CDR2 from the germline V gene are MGHRA and YSYEKL.

This clonotype was found a few times. This rearrangement joins TRBV12-3 or TRBV12-4 to TRBJ2-1, with 8 bases fitting TRBD1. V was pared by 2 bases and J by 5 bases, with 8 bases of the junction left unmatched. This CDR3 is built from 16 residues. In nucleotides, the CDR3 is TGTGCCAGCAGTTTATTGCGGGACAGGTACAACAATGAGCAGTTCTTC. Its translation is CASSLLRDRYNNEQFF.

This chain uses TRBV3-1 with TRBJ2-1; 10 bases are a match to TRBD2. From germline, CDR1 is LGHDT and CDR2 YNNKEL (reference sequence). After removal of 4 bases from V and 8 bases from J, the junction contained 8 bases not matched to a gene. This CDR3 comprises 15 residues. The CDR3 spells CASSPASGGAYEQFF. CDR3 coding DNA: TGTGCCAGCAGCCCAGCGAGCGGGGGGGCTTATGAGCAGTTCTTC.

This chain uses TRBV7-2 with TRBJ2-2; D unresolved. This CDR3 contains 13 residues. CDR1 SGHTA and CDR2 FQGNSA come from the germline V gene. V was shortened by 5 bases and J by 5 bases, with 9 bases between the two germline ends. The CDR3 coding sequence is TGTGCCAGCAGCGTCCAGTATACCGGGGAGCTGTTTTTT. This sequence encodes CASSVQYTGELFF.

The V call is TRBV29-1, the J call TRBJ2-1; D is possibly TRBD1 (5 bases). CDR1 SQVTM and CDR2 ANQGSEA come from the germline V gene. The CDR3 has 13 amino acids. V dropped 4 bases and J dropped 5 bases, with 12 bases sitting between them. The chain's CDR3 is CSVVGRDNNEQFF. In nucleotides, the CDR3 is TGCAGCGTTGTGGGGCGAGATAACAATGAGCAGTTCTTC.

This chain connects TRBV5-1 to TRBJ2-1, with TRBD1 matching over 7 bases. V shed 4 bases, J shed 7 bases, and the junction held 11 bases outside the gene matches. CDR1 and CDR2 from the germline V gene are SGHRS and YFSETQ. This CDR3 spans 15 amino acids. CDR3 loop: CASSHDRARMNEQFF. In nucleotides, the CDR3 is TGCGCCAGCAGCCATGACAGGGCCAGGATGAATGAGCAGTTCTTC.

This clonotype was observed a few times. This sequence joins TRBV5-5 and TRBJ2-3; tentatively, D is TRBD2 (7 bases). This CDR3 region has 16 residues. Germline V gene lookup returns CDR1 SGHKS and CDR2 YYEKEE (reference sequence). Trimming cost V 3 bases and J 4 bases, with 18 bases left between them. The CDR3 region has the DNA TGTGCCAGCAGCTCCGCCGGGGGGCGGTTGGCAGATACGCAGTATTTT. Protein sequence: CASSSAGGRLADTQYF.

This clonotype was picked up a small number of times. This rearrangement joins TRBV15 to TRBJ1-5; D is unresolved. Per germline, CDR1 LNHNV and CDR2 YYDKDF (reference sequence). The CDR3 covers 12 residues. The ends were cut back, 8 bases at V and 2 bases at J, with 7 bases in the middle. This chain's CDR3 is CATGMGNQPQHF. The CDR3 nucleotides read TGTGCCACCGGTATGGGCAATCAGCCCCAGCATTTT.